Sequencing of this T cell receptor (beta chain) was carried out in a study of blood T cell repertoires in COVID-19. In the study overall: From T cells, B-cell-depleted T cells, or PBMCs came the material, which was cDNA or gDNA.

Per the germline V gene, CDR1 is SGHAT and CDR2 is FQNNGV. The CDR3 loop spans 17 amino acids. V lost 4 bases and J lost 4; bases outside the gene matches: 9. Assay used: immunoSEQ multiplex PCR; TCRdb lists only in-frame clones, some missing. Among about 86,000 clones listed, roughly 84% were seen once. The sample taken for sequencing was peripheral blood. The chain has TRBV11-2 and TRBJ2-1, with 11 bases that match TRBD2. The origin of this receptor is a man between 65 and 79 years old with acute or convalescent COVID-19. CDR3 nucleotides: TGTGCCAGCAGCTCCCCGGTGCTAGCGGGGGGTTACAATGAGCAGTTCTTC. This codes for CASSSPVLAGGYNEQFF.